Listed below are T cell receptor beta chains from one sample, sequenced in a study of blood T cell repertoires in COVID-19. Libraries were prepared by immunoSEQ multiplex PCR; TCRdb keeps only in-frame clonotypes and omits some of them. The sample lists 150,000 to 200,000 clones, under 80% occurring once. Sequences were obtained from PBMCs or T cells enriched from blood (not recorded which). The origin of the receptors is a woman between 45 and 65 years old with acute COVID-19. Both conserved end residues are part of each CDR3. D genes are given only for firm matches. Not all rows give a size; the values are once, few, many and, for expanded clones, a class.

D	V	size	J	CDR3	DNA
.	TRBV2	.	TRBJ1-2	CASMETGNNYGYTF	TGTGCCAGCATGGAGACAGGAAATAACTATGGCTACACCTTC
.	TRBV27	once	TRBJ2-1	CASSQTGGLYNEQFF	TGTGCCAGCTCTCAAACCGGGGGGCTCTACAATGAGCAGTTCTTC
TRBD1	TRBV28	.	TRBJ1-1	CASSSLGTGVGAEAFF	TGTGCCAGCAGTTCTCTAGGAACAGGGGTGGGCGCTGAAGCTTTCTTT
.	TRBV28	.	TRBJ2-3	CASSLGGASTDTQYF	TGTGCCAGCAGTTTGGGGGGGGCTAGCACAGATACGCAGTATTTT
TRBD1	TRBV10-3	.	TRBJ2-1	CAISERGTDQYNEQFF	TGTGCCATCAGTGAGAGGGGGACAGATCAATACAATGAGCAGTTCTTC
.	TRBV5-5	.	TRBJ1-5	CASSLGLGDLSNQPQHF	TGTGCCAGCAGCTTGGGGTTGGGAGACCTTAGCAATCAGCCCCAGCATTTT
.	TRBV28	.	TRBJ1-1	CASSFHRTAEAFF	TGTGCCAGCAGTTTCCACAGGACAGCTGAAGCTTTCTTT
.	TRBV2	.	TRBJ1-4	CASLSDGLNEKLFF	TGTGCCAGCCTGTCCGACGGACTTAATGAAAAACTGTTTTTT
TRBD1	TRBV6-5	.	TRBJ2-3	CASRGTGGAETQYF	TGTGCCAGCAGGGGGACAGGGGGCGCAGAGACGCAGTATTTT
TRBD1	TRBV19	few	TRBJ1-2	CASSRNGQGSNYGYTF	TGTGCCAGTAGTAGGAATGGACAGGGCAGTAACTATGGCTACACCTTC
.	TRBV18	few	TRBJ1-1	CASSPSQGFEAFF	TGTGCCAGCTCACCGTCACAGGGCTTTGAAGCTTTCTTT
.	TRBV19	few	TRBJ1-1	CASKLGGRENTEAFF	TGTGCCAGTAAATTAGGTGGGAGGGAGAACACTGAAGCTTTCTTT
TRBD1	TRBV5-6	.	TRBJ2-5	CASSSDTGVWETQYF	TGTGCCAGCAGCTCGGATACAGGGGTTTGGGAGACCCAGTACTTC
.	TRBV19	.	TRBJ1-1	CASSPDERTEAFF	TGTGCCAGTAGCCCGGACGAGCGGACTGAAGCTTTCTTT
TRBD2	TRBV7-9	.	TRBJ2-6	CASSLFTSSGGSGANVLTF	TGTGCCAGCAGCCTGTTCACGTCTAGCGGGGGCTCTGGGGCCAACGTCCTGACTTTC
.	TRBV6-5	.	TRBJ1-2	CASSESGYTF	TGTGCCAGCAGCGAGAGTGGCTACACCTTC
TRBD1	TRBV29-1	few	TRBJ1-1	CSAGQWGQVNTEAFF	TGCAGCGCGGGTCAATGGGGACAGGTGAACACTGAAGCTTTCTTT
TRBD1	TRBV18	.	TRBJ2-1	CASCRQGNLCNEQFF	TGTGCCAGCTGCCGACAGGGGAATTTATGCAATGAGCAGTTCTTC
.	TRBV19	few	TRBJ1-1	CASAVMNTEAFF	TGTGCCAGTGCGGTAATGAACACTGAAGCTTTCTTT
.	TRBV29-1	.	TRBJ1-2	CSAREGVGYTF	TGCAGCGCGAGGGAGGGGGTTGGCTACACCTTC
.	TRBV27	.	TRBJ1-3	CASSRPLTGSSGNTIYF	TGTGCCAGCAGCCGTCCCCTTACAGGGAGCTCTGGAAACACCATATATTTT
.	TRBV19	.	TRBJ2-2	CASSAAGRSGELFF	TGTGCCAGTAGTGCGGCAGGGCGGTCCGGGGAGCTGTTTTTT
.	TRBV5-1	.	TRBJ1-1	CASSGVGGVRAEAFF	TGCGCCAGCAGCGGGGTCGGGGGAGTCCGGGCTGAAGCTTTCTTT
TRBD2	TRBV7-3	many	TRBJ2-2	CASSSVAGTNTGELFF	TGTGCCAGCAGCTCTGTAGCGGGGACGAACACCGGGGAGCTGTTTTTT
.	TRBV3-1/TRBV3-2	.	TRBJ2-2	CASSHAGRGAMNTGELFF	TGTGCCAGCAGCCATGCAGGTCGGGGGGCGATGAACACCGGGGAGCTGTTTTTT
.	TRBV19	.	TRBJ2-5	CASSSIPAKETQYF	TGTGCCTCTAGCAGCATACCGGCGAAAGAGACCCAGTACTTC
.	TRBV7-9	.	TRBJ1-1	CASSRWEMNTEAFF	TGTGCCAGCAGCCGTTGGGAGATGAACACTGAAGCTTTCTTT
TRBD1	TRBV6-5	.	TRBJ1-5	CASSRTGGNQPQHF	TGTGCCAGCAGCCGGACAGGGGGCAATCAGCCCCAGCATTTT
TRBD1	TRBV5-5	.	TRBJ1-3	CASSSQGASSGNTIYF	TGTGCCAGCAGCTCCCAGGGGGCGAGCTCTGGAAACACCATATATTTT
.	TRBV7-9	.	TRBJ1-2	CASSLASFYGYTF	TGTGCCAGCAGCTTAGCCAGTTTCTATGGCTACACCTTC
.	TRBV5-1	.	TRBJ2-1	CASSLEPGLLRNEQFF	TGCGCCAGCAGCTTGGAACCGGGACTCCTGCGCAATGAGCAGTTCTTC
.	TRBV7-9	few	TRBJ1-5	CASSLGGTRGQPQHF	TGTGCCAGCAGCTTAGGGGGGACACGCGGGCAGCCCCAGCATTTT
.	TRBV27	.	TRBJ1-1	CASMRAANTEAFF	TGTGCCAGCATGAGGGCCGCGAACACTGAAGCTTTCTTT
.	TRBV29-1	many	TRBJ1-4	CSVNRASNEKLFF	TGCAGCGTGAACAGGGCCTCTAATGAAAAACTGTTTTTT
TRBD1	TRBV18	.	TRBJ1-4	CASSLGTGNEKLFF	TGTGCCAGCTCCCTCGGGACAGGGAATGAAAAACTGTTTTTT
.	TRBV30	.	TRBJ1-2	CAWSVRREPYGYTF	TGTGCCTGGAGTGTTCGCAGGGAACCCTATGGCTACACCTTC
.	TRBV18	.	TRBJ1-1	CASSPNSATEAFF	TGTGCCAGCTCACCAAACTCCGCCACTGAAGCTTTCTTT
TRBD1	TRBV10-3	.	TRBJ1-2	CAISRQGAGVDDTF	TGTGCCATCAGTAGACAGGGGGCAGGAGTAGACGACACCTTC
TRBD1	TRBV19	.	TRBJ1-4	CARRRGWSNEKLFF	TGTGCCAGACGCAGGGGGTGGTCTAATGAAAAACTGTTTTTT
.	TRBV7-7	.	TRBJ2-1	CASSLRRGPYNEQFF	TGTGCTAGCAGCTTACGGCGGGGTCCCTACAATGAGCAGTTCTTC
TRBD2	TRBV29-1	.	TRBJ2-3	CSVSAGGGGTDTQYF	TGCAGCGTTTCAGCGGGGGGGGGCGGCACAGATACGCAGTATTTT
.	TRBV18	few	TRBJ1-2	CASSPRQEDYGYTF	TGTGCCAGCTCCCCCCGACAGGAGGACTATGGCTACACCTTC
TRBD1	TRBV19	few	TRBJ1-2	CASSRDRVGNYGYTF	TGTGCCAGTAGTAGAGACAGGGTGGGGAACTATGGCTACACCTTC
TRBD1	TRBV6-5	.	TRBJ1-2	CASSWGRGANNGYTF	TGTGCCAGCAGTTGGGGCAGGGGGGCGAACAATGGCTACACCTTC
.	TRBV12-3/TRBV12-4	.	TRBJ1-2	CASSPNGLRGYTF	TGTGCCAGCAGTCCTAACGGACTCAGGGGCTACACCTTC
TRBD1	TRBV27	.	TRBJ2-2	CASLAGTANTGELFF	TGTGCCAGCCTAGCCGGGACAGCGAACACCGGGGAGCTGTTTTTT